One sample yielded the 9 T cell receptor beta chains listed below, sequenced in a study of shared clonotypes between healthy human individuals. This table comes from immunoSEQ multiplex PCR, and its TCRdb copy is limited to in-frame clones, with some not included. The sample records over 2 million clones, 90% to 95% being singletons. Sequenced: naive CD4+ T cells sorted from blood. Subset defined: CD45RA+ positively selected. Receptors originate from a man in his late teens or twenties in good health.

The chain's CDR3 is CAWSGTGQAQPQHF. The CDR3 DNA follows: TGTGCCTGGAGTGGCACAGGGCAGGCTCAGCCCCAGCATTTT. This rearrangement joins TRBV30 to TRBJ1-5, with a possible D match to TRBD1 (6 bases). This CDR3 region has 14 residues. Germline loops: CDR1 GTSNPN, CDR2 SVGIG (reference sequence). Trimming pared 1 base from V and 6 bases from J, leaving 13 bases between.

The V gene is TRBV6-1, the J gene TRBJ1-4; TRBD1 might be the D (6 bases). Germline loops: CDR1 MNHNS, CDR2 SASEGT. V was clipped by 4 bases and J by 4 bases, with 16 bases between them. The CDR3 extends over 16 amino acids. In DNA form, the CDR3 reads TGTGCCAGCAGTGCAACAGGGTGGAAGCTTAATGAAAAACTGTTTTTT. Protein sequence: CASSATGWKLNEKLFF.

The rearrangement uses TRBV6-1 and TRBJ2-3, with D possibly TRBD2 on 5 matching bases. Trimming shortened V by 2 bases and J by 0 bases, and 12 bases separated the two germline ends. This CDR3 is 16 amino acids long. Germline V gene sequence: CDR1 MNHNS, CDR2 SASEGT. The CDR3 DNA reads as TGTGCCAGCAGTGAACAGCGACTACCGAGCACAGATACGCAGTATTTT. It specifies CASSEQRLPSTDTQYF.

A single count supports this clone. The DNA of the CDR3 is TGTGCCAGCTCGTTATCTACAGGGAGCTTAACTAATGAAAAACTGTTTTTT. Translating it yields CASSLSTGSLTNEKLFF. This chain connects TRBV18 to TRBJ1-4; maybe TRBD1 (6 bases). Trimming left V 6 bases short and J 1 base short, with 18 bases between. The CDR3 is made up of 17 amino acids. Germline CDR1 is KGHSH and CDR2 is LQKENI.

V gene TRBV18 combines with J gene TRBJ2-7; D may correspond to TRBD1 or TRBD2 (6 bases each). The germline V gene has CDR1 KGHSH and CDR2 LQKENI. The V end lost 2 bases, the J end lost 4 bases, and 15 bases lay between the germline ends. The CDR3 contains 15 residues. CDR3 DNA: TGTGCCAGCTCACCAAAAGTCGGGGGCTTTTACGAGCAGTACTTC. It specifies CASSPKVGGFYEQYF.

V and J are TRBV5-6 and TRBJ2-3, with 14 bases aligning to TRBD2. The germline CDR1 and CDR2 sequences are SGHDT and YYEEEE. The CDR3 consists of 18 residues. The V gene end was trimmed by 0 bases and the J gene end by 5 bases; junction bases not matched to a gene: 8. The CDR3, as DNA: TGTGCCAGCAGCTTGGGGAGACTAGCGGGAGGGCCGGTAGATACGCAGTATTTT. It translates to CASSLGRLAGGPVDTQYF.

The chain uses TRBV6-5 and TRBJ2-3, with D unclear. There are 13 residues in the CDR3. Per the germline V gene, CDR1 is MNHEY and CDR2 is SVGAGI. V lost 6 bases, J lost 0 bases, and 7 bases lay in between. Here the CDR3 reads CASRLISTDTQYF. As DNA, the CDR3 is TGTGCCAGCAGACTAATCAGCACAGATACGCAGTATTTT.

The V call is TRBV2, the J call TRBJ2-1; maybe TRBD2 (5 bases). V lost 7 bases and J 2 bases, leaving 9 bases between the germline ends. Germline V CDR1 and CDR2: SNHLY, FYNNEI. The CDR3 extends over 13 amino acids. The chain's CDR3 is CASTPGTYNEQFF. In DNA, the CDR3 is TGTGCCAGCACCCCGGGGACCTACAATGAGCAGTTCTTC.

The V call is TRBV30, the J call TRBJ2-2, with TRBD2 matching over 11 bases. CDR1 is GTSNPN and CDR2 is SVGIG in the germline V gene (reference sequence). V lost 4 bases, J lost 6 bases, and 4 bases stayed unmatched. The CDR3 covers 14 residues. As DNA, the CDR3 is TGTGCCTGGACCCGGGGACTAGCGGCCGGGGAGCTGTTTTTT. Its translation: CAWTRGLAAGELFF.